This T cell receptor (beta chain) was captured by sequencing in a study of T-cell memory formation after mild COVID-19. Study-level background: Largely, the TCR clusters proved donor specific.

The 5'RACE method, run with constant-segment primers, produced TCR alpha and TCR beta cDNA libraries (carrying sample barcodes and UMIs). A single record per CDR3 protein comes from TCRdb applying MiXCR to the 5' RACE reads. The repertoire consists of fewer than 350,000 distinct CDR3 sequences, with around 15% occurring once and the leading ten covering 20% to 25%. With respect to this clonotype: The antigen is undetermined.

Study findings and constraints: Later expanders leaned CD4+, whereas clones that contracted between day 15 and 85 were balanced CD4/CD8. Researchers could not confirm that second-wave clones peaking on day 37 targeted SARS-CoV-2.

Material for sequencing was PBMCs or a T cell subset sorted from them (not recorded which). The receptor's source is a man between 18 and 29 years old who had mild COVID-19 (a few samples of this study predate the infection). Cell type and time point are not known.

The CDR3 reads CASSLTGDLGTQYF. DNA of the CDR3: TGTGCCAGCAGCCTGACAGGGGACTTGGGGACCCAGTACTTC. The gene calls are TRBV3-1 and TRBJ2-5; 8 nucleotides line up with TRBD1. In germline, CDR1 is LGHDT, CDR2 YNNKEL (reference sequence). V was pared by 4 bases and J by 7 bases, with 8 bases of the junction left unmatched. There are 14 residues in the CDR3.